This T cell receptor (beta chain) was captured by sequencing in a study of T cell repertoires in cytomegalovirus infection. Whole-study findings and limits: Of the TCR beta families, the public ones yielded a cumulative frequency that identified carriers of CMV plus the relevant HLA.

This clonotype was seen ten or more times. Its cognate antigen is unknown. One entry per CDR3 protein, called by TCRdb with MiXCR from the reads. The sample holds approximately 910,000 distinct CDR3 sequences, approximately 31% seen once. The CDR3 spans 16 residues. The V end lost 10 bases, the J end lost 0 bases, and 19 bases lay between the germline ends. This chain joins TRBV12-3 or TRBV12-4 and TRBJ2-1; D is perhaps TRBD1 (6 bases). This sequence was found in a human donor in good health (CMV status not recorded). Some clones in this sample may be carry-over from other donors' samples. The sample in question was cultured CD8+ T cells from PBMCs, obtained from culture after CMV antigen stimulation. The chain's CDR3 is CATKKGGWSSYNEQFF. The CDR3 DNA reads as TGTGCCACCAAGAAAGGGGGTTGGAGCTCCTACAATGAGCAGTTCTTC.